This T cell receptor (beta chain) originates from a study of CDR3 diversity in severe acne. A word on this clonotype: Given a much more abundant clone one base away, this may be a read error.

TCRdb reanalysed the PCR reads using MiXCR and keeps one entry per CDR3 protein. The profile covers around 85,000 distinct CDR3 sequences, with approximately 54% appearing a single time and about 9.9% taken by the ten largest. The CDR3 totals 15 residues. Germline CDR1 is SGDLS and CDR2 is YYNGEE. The germline V and J ends were trimmed by 2 bases and 0 bases, with 9 bases remaining between them. The clonotype was recovered from a male donor with severe acne vulgaris. Source material: blood. The V and J genes are TRBV9 and TRBJ2-1; D call uncertain. CDR3 nucleotide sequence: TGTGCCAGCAGCGTCGGACGGACCTCCTACAATGAGCAGTTCTTC. Amino acid sequence: CASSVGRTSYNEQFF.